These 25 T cell receptor beta chains came from one sample sequenced in a study of molecular identifiers for immune sequencing clone quantification. One entry per CDR3 protein results from TCRdb running MiXCR on the PCR reads. Of about 630,000 distinct CDR3 sequences listed, 25% are singletons. Material: naive CD8+ T cells from blood, with Jurkat cell RNA spiked in. Subset defined: FACS-sorted CD8+CD4-CCR7+CD45RA+ naive T cells. All receptors derive from a human donor in good health. Some libraries in this study had Jurkat cell RNA spiked in.

This clonotype has only a few counts. The rearrangement uses TRBV18 and TRBJ2-1; D not resolved. There are 16 residues in the CDR3. Germline assignment: CDR1 KGHSH and CDR2 LQKENI. V was clipped by 6 bases and J by 0 bases, with 15 bases between them. The CDR3 region has the DNA TGTGCCAGCTCCCTAGACACCGAAAGCTCCTACAATGAGCAGTTCTTC. This encodes CASSLDTESSYNEQFF.

In its sample, this clonotype was seen many times. The chain couples TRBV7-9 to TRBJ2-3; 10 bases fit TRBD2. Germline CDR1 reads SEHNR; CDR2 reads FQNEAQ (reference sequence). The CDR3 runs 15 residues. Trimming removed 3 bases from V and 5 bases from J; junction bases left unmatched: 5. This CDR3 is CASSFPAGGQDTQYF. Written as DNA, the CDR3 is TGTGCCAGCAGCTTCCCAGCGGGGGGGCAAGATACGCAGTATTTT.

CDR3 region: CASSLGGFGGSYNEQFF. CDR3 sequence (DNA): TGTGCCAGCAGCTTAGGAGGTTTCGGGGGTTCCTACAATGAGCAGTTCTTC. The chain combines TRBV7-9 with TRBJ2-1; D is perhaps TRBD2 (6 bases). The CDR3 sequence is 17 residues long. The V end lost 1 base, the J end lost 1 base, and 14 bases lay between the germline ends. From germline, CDR1 is SEHNR and CDR2 FQNEAQ (reference sequence).

This clonotype was counted ten times or more. This chain connects TRBV6-2 or TRBV6-3 to TRBJ1-1, with 8 bases lining up with TRBD1. V dropped 2 bases and J dropped 7; count of bases not matched to a gene: 3. CDR1 and CDR2 from the germline V gene are MNHEY and SVGEGT. This CDR3 is built from 13 residues. The chain's CDR3 is CASSYGTGNEAFF. CDR3 nucleotides: TGTGCCAGCAGTTACGGGACAGGCAATGAAGCTTTCTTT.

This clonotype was seen a handful of times. CDR3 nucleotide sequence: TGCGCCAGCAGCCCCGGCAACATGAACACTGAAGCTTTCTTT. Protein: CASSPGNMNTEAFF. The rearrangement joins TRBV4-3 to TRBJ1-1; D not resolved. CDR1 is LGHNA, CDR2 YSLEER, per germline. Deletions cut 4 bases from V and 0 bases from J, with 9 bases between. The CDR3 length is 14 residues.

This clonotype was found many times. This rearrangement joins TRBV7-9 to TRBJ1-5; no reliable D call. The CDR3 runs 13 residues. With 6 bases removed from V and 7 bases from J, the gap between germline ends came to 13 bases. Germline values: CDR1 SEHNR, CDR2 FQNEAQ (reference sequence). In DNA, the CDR3 is TGTGCCAGCAGTTCCAACAGTGGGCAGCCCCAGCATTTT. Protein product: CASSSNSGQPQHF.

V gene TRBV28 combines with J gene TRBJ2-7; D uncertain. CDR1 and CDR2 (germline): MDHEN, SYDVKM. This CDR3 comprises 13 residues. Trimming took 6 bases from V and 6 from J, leaving 15 bases between them. The CDR3, as DNA: TGTGCCAGCAGATACAGAGAGATGATCGAGCAGTACTTC. Translating gives CASRYREMIEQYF.

The chain uses TRBV6-2 or TRBV6-3 and TRBJ2-1, with D possibly TRBD2 on 6 matching bases. The CDR3 consists of 15 residues. The germline gives CDR1 MNHEY, CDR2 SVGEGT. V was clipped by 9 bases and J by 12 bases, with 27 bases between them. CDR3 protein: CASSLTAGYAQRQFF. Here the CDR3 DNA reads TGTGCCAGTTCCCTCACGGCGGGGTATGCACAAAGGCAGTTCTTC.

Comment on this clonotype: This may be a read error, as it is one base from a much larger clone. The rearrangement links TRBV29-1 to TRBJ2-7, with D unresolved. Trimming left V 5 bases short and J 3 bases short, with 8 bases between. The CDR3 is made up of 11 amino acids. From germline, CDR1 is SQVTM and CDR2 ANQGSEA. DNA for the CDR3: TGCAGCGTTAAGGCTATCTACGAGCAGTACTTC. Translating gives CSVKAIYEQYF.

The V gene is TRBV18, the J gene TRBJ2-7; D unresolved. This CDR3 spans 10 amino acids. V gave up 8 bases and J gave up 7 bases, with 9 bases separating them. Per germline, CDR1 KGHSH and CDR2 LQKENI. CDR3 DNA sequence: TGTGCCAGCCCGACTTGGGAGCAGTACTTC. Amino acid sequence: CASPTWEQYF.

The chain combines TRBV12-3 or TRBV12-4 with TRBJ2-3, with 9 bases fitting TRBD2. Germline trimming cut 5 bases from V and 2 bases from J; bases unmatched to any gene: 8. The CDR3 consists of 16 residues. The CDR3 coding sequence is TGTGCCAGCAGTCCCATCAGGACTAGCGACACAGATACGCAGTATTTT. It is translated as CASSPIRTSDTDTQYF.

This clonotype was counted only a few times. The rearrangement links TRBV6-5 to TRBJ2-7; perhaps TRBD2 as D (5 bases). Trimming took off 0 bases at V and 3 bases at J, with 15 bases between the two ends. The CDR3 is made up of 16 amino acids. The germline V gene has CDR1 MNHEY and CDR2 SVGAGI. As DNA, the CDR3 is TGTGCCAGCAGTTACTCGAATCCGGGTGCGGGCTACGAGCAGTACTTC. It specifies CASSYSNPGAGYEQYF.

The chain recombines TRBV19 with TRBJ2-3; D perhaps matches TRBD2 (6 bases). The germline V gene has CDR1 LNHDA and CDR2 SQIVND (reference sequence). CDR3 length equals 15 residues. V lost 10 bases to trimming and J lost 3 bases, with 20 bases between them. The DNA for the CDR3 is TGTGCCACCGGGAGATGGGAGGATGGGACAGATACGCAGTATTTT. Encoded protein: CATGRWEDGTDTQYF.

The chain combines TRBV4-3 with TRBJ2-1, with TRBD2 matching over 8 bases. This CDR3 is 16 amino acids long. Trimming at V came to 1 base and at J to 2 bases, leaving 4 bases not matched to a gene. Germline loops: CDR1 LGHNA, CDR2 YSLEER. The CDR3 nucleotides read TGCGCCAGCAGCCAAGGTTTTAGCGGGACCTACAATGAGCAGTTCTTC. It translates to CASSQGFSGTYNEQFF.

This clonotype was seen more than once but under ten times. The chain employs TRBV6-5 and TRBJ1-4; D is perhaps TRBD1 (5 bases). Trimming removed 6 bases from V and 7 bases from J, with 15 bases in between. Germline CDR1 reads MNHEY; CDR2 reads SVGAGI. This CDR3 has 14 residues. The CDR3 spells CASRPFVGGEKLFF. In DNA form, the CDR3 reads TGTGCCAGCAGACCTTTCGTCGGGGGTGAAAAACTGTTTTTT.

The chain joins TRBV4-3 to TRBJ1-3, with TRBD1 as a possible D gene (6 bases). The CDR3 contains 16 residues. Germline V gene sequence: CDR1 LGHNA, CDR2 YSLEER. V was clipped by 0 bases and J by 5 bases, with 14 bases between them. CDR3 region: CASSQDRRGARNTIYF. The CDR3 bases are TGCGCCAGCAGCCAAGATCGGAGGGGGGCTAGAAACACCATATATTTT.

This clonotype was counted only a few times. This chain connects TRBV7-9 to TRBJ1-2; D ambiguous. The germline V gene encodes CDR1 SEHNR and CDR2 FQNEAQ (reference sequence). The CDR3 loop spans 14 amino acids. V lost 3 bases to trimming and J lost 13 bases, with 21 bases between them. CDR3 region: CASSFEGSLWPGTF. The CDR3 coding sequence is TGTGCCAGCAGCTTTGAGGGCAGCCTATGGCCTGGCACCTTC.

The chain recombines TRBV19 with TRBJ2-5, with D possibly being TRBD1 or TRBD2 (5 bases each). This CDR3 is built from 15 residues. CDR1 is LNHDA, CDR2 SQIVND, per germline (reference sequence). The V end lost 6 bases, the J end lost 5 bases, and 19 bases lay between the germline ends. DNA for the CDR3: TGTGCCAGTAGCCCGACCGTGAGGGGCCGGGAGACCCAGTACTTC. Translated, it gives CASSPTVRGRETQYF.

This clonotype was counted between two and nine times. The chain is built from TRBV28 and TRBJ2-1; D is unclear. V lost 5 bases, J lost 3 bases, and 8 bases lay in between. The germline V gene has CDR1 MDHEN and CDR2 SYDVKM. This CDR3 has 13 amino acids. The CDR3 region is CASSPGYYNEQFF. The CDR3 DNA reads TGTGCCAGCAGTCCCGGGTACTACAATGAGCAGTTCTTC.

The chain employs TRBV9 and TRBJ2-7, with TRBD2 as a possible D gene (5 bases). Germline V lookup: CDR1 SGDLS, CDR2 YYNGEE. The CDR3 covers 16 residues. Between the trimmed V and J ends, which lost 1 base and 2 bases, there was a span of 16 bases. The CDR3 loop is CASSVPSAAETYEQYF. As DNA, the CDR3 is TGTGCCAGCAGCGTACCCTCAGCAGCGGAAACCTACGAGCAGTACTTC. Full variable domain (outside the CDR3, taken from reference TRBV9 and TRBJ2-7): DSGVTQTPKHLITATGQRVTLRCSPRSGDLSVYWYQQSLDQGLQFLIQYYNGEERAKGNILERFSAQQFPDLHSELNLSSLELGDSALYFCASSVPSAAETYEQYFGPGTRLTVT.

Concerning this clonotype: Given a much more abundant clone one base away, this may be a read error. The chain combines TRBV2 with TRBJ1-1; D is ambiguous. The germline V gene encodes CDR1 SNHLY and CDR2 FYNNEI. The CDR3 extends over 13 amino acids. Between the trimmed V and J ends, which lost 4 bases and 3 bases, there was a span of 9 bases. The CDR3 region has the DNA TGTGCCAGCAGTGGGATTCTGGACACTGAAGCTTTCTTT. Protein product: CASSGILDTEAFF.

Comment on this clonotype: A much larger clone differs from this one at a single base, so this may be a read error. V is TRBV4-3 and J is TRBJ2-3, with D unresolved. Germline V gene sequence: CDR1 LGHNA, CDR2 YSLEER. Between the trimmed V and J ends, which lost 8 bases and 0 bases, there was a span of 9 bases. The CDR3 is 13 amino acids. The CDR3 DNA sequence: TGCGCCAGCGACGCCTCTAGCACAGATACGCAGTATTTT. It codes for CASDASSTDTQYF.

This clonotype occurred a few times. In DNA, the CDR3 is TGTGCCAGTAGTATTGCGGGCTTCGACACAGATACGCAGTATTTT. It encodes CASSIAGFDTDTQYF. The V and J genes are TRBV19 and TRBJ2-3, with D perhaps matching TRBD2 (5 bases). The V gene's germline CDR1 is LNHDA and CDR2 SQIVND (reference sequence). Trimming removed 3 bases at V and 2 bases at J, with 12 bases between. The CDR3 covers 15 residues.

Of note for this clonotype: This clone may be a read error of a much larger clone one base away. CDR3 sequence (DNA): TGTGCCAGCAGTGTGGCGCGGGACTACCAAGAGACCCGGTACTTC. It encodes CASSVARDYQETRYF. V usage is TRBV2 and J usage is TRBJ2-5, with TRBD2 matching over 7 bases. In germline, CDR1 is SNHLY, CDR2 FYNNEI. The CDR3 totals 15 residues.

In its sample, this clonotype was seen many times. The chain joins TRBV27 to TRBJ1-1; a possible D gene is TRBD1 (5 bases). The V end was cut by 5 bases, the J end by 10 bases, with 17 bases between. Germline values: CDR1 MNHEY, CDR2 SMNVEV (reference sequence). The CDR3 has 13 residues. The CDR3 is CASSQGRPTRAFF. CDR3 sequence (DNA): TGTGCCAGCAGTCAGGGACGCCCGACTCGAGCTTTCTTT.